A selection of T cell receptor beta chains follows, all from one sample in a study of blood T cell repertoires in COVID-19. The table came from immunoSEQ multiplex PCR; TCRdb's copy has only in-frame clones and leaves some out. This sample has hundreds of thousands of clones, with 75% to 90% found just once. The source material was peripheral blood. The receptor source for this set is a woman between 18 and 29 years old with acute or convalescent COVID-19. CDR3s include the opening cysteine and the closing phenylalanine or tryptophan. D genes are given only for firm matches. Size tells how often a clone was seen (once, few, many) or the class of an expanded clone, and some rows leave it out.

D gene: TRBD2; V gene: TRBV9; J gene: TRBJ2-1; clone size: NA; CDR3 length: 15; CDR3 protein: CASSGPYGGAGEQFF; CDR3 DNA: TGTGCCAGCAGCGGCCCTTACGGGGGGGCTGGTGAGCAGTTCTTC
D gene: TRBD1; V gene: TRBV6-5; J gene: TRBJ2-1; clone size: once; CDR3 length: 13; CDR3 protein: CASMGTGANEQFF; CDR3 DNA: TGTGCCAGCATGGGGACAGGGGCCAATGAGCAGTTCTTC
D gene: TRBD1; V gene: TRBV27; J gene: TRBJ1-2; clone size: NA; CDR3 length: 13; CDR3 protein: CASSGQGLGGYTF; CDR3 DNA: TGTGCCAGCAGTGGACAGGGGTTGGGTGGCTACACCTTC
D gene: TRBD1; V gene: TRBV4-1; J gene: TRBJ2-7; clone size: NA; CDR3 length: 17; CDR3 protein: CASSQDTRPGGIYEQYF; CDR3 DNA: TGCGCCAGCAGCCAAGATACCCGGCCAGGGGGCATCTACGAGCAGTACTTC
D gene: NA; V gene: TRBV5-1; J gene: TRBJ2-7; clone size: NA; CDR3 length: 14; CDR3 protein: CASSLSGTSYEQYF; CDR3 DNA: TGCGCCAGCAGCTTATCTGGGACATCGTACGAGCAGTACTTC
D gene: NA; V gene: TRBV12-3/TRBV12-4; J gene: TRBJ1-1; clone size: NA; CDR3 length: 12; CDR3 protein: CASSYGGRAAFF; CDR3 DNA: TGTGCCAGCAGTTATGGGGGCAGGGCAGCTTTCTTT
D gene: NA; V gene: TRBV28; J gene: TRBJ1-1; clone size: NA; CDR3 length: 13; CDR3 protein: CASSLDSHTEAFF; CDR3 DNA: TGTGCCAGCAGCCTGGACAGCCACACTGAAGCTTTCTTT
D gene: NA; V gene: TRBV3-1/TRBV3-2; J gene: TRBJ2-4; clone size: NA; CDR3 length: 14; CDR3 protein: CASSDLDSKNIQYF; CDR3 DNA: TGTGCCAGCAGCGACCTCGACAGTAAAAACATTCAGTACTTC
D gene: TRBD1; V gene: TRBV6-1; J gene: TRBJ2-7; clone size: few; CDR3 length: 15; CDR3 protein: CASSEGPDRGGAEYF; CDR3 DNA: TGTGCCAGCAGTGAAGGGCCAGACAGGGGGGGCGCGGAGTACTTC
D gene: TRBD1; V gene: TRBV11-3; J gene: TRBJ1-6; clone size: NA; CDR3 length: 14; CDR3 protein: CASSRGDRASPLHF; CDR3 DNA: TGTGCCAGCAGCCGCGGGGACAGAGCTTCACCCCTCCACTTT
D gene: TRBD2; V gene: TRBV11-2; J gene: TRBJ2-7; clone size: NA; CDR3 length: 16; CDR3 protein: CASSENSGGTSYEQYF; CDR3 DNA: TGTGCCAGCAGCGAAAATAGCGGGGGTACTTCCTACGAGCAGTACTTC
D gene: NA; V gene: TRBV5-1; J gene: TRBJ1-1; clone size: NA; CDR3 length: 12; CDR3 protein: CASSQRQDEAFF; CDR3 DNA: TGCGCCAGCAGCCAACGACAGGATGAAGCTTTCTTT
D gene: TRBD1; V gene: TRBV6-5; J gene: TRBJ1-2; clone size: NA; CDR3 length: 14; CDR3 protein: CASRSQGAPGGYTF; CDR3 DNA: TGTGCCAGCAGATCACAGGGGGCGCCGGGTGGCTACACCTTC
D gene: NA; V gene: TRBV4-3; J gene: TRBJ2-1; clone size: NA; CDR3 length: 15; CDR3 protein: CASSQVGRGYNEQFF; CDR3 DNA: TGCGCCAGCAGCCAAGTTGGTAGAGGTTACAATGAGCAGTTCTTC
D gene: NA; V gene: TRBV28; J gene: TRBJ2-4; clone size: NA; CDR3 length: 16; CDR3 protein: CASSSPWTKAKNIQYF; CDR3 DNA: TGTGCCAGCAGTTCCCCTTGGACAAAAGCCAAAAACATTCAGTACTTC
D gene: TRBD1; V gene: TRBV7-9; J gene: TRBJ1-3; clone size: NA; CDR3 length: 16; CDR3 protein: CASSLSPGTGRNTIYF; CDR3 DNA: TGTGCCAGCAGCTTATCCCCCGGGACAGGGCGGAACACCATATATTTT
D gene: TRBD1; V gene: TRBV24-1; J gene: TRBJ1-1; clone size: NA; CDR3 length: 13; CDR3 protein: CAIDRGPNTEAFF; CDR3 DNA: TGTGCCATCGACAGGGGGCCGAACACTGAAGCTTTCTTT
D gene: NA; V gene: TRBV18; J gene: TRBJ2-3; clone size: NA; CDR3 length: 13; CDR3 protein: CASSQGAPDTQYF; CDR3 DNA: TGTGCCAGCTCACAAGGGGCACCAGATACGCAGTATTTT
D gene: NA; V gene: TRBV6-5; J gene: TRBJ1-1; clone size: NA; CDR3 length: 14; CDR3 protein: CASSYSWGSPYAFF; CDR3 DNA: TGTGCCAGCAGTTACTCGTGGGGCTCCCCCTACGCTTTCTTT
D gene: NA; V gene: TRBV14; J gene: TRBJ2-5; clone size: NA; CDR3 length: 13; CDR3 protein: CASSRDVAKTQYF; CDR3 DNA: TGTGCCAGCAGCCGCGATGTCGCCAAGACCCAGTACTTC
D gene: NA; V gene: TRBV7-9; J gene: TRBJ2-7; clone size: NA; CDR3 length: 14; CDR3 protein: CASSFGQGGLEQYF; CDR3 DNA: TGTGCCAGCAGCTTCGGACAGGGAGGGCTCGAGCAGTACTTC
D gene: NA; V gene: TRBV27; J gene: TRBJ1-5; clone size: NA; CDR3 length: 13; CDR3 protein: CASRGLSNQPQHF; CDR3 DNA: TGTGCCAGCAGGGGGCTAAGCAATCAGCCCCAGCATTTT
D gene: TRBD1; V gene: TRBV6-5; J gene: TRBJ2-3; clone size: NA; CDR3 length: 16; CDR3 protein: CASSYTQGSDTDTQYF; CDR3 DNA: TGTGCCAGCAGTTACACACAGGGGAGCGACACAGATACGCAGTATTTT
D gene: TRBD1; V gene: TRBV9; J gene: TRBJ2-5; clone size: NA; CDR3 length: 15; CDR3 protein: CASSRRTGYQETQYF; CDR3 DNA: TGTGCCAGCAGCCGCCGGACAGGCTACCAAGAGACCCAGTACTTC
D gene: NA; V gene: TRBV19; J gene: TRBJ1-5; clone size: few; CDR3 length: 15; CDR3 protein: CASSIFRYSNQPQHF; CDR3 DNA: TGTGCCAGTAGTATATTCAGATATAGCAATCAGCCCCAGCATTTT
D gene: NA; V gene: TRBV4-1; J gene: TRBJ1-3; clone size: NA; CDR3 length: 16; CDR3 protein: CASSQVEGLFGNTIYF; CDR3 DNA: TGCGCCAGCAGCCAAGTGGAGGGTCTATTTGGAAACACCATATATTTT
D gene: NA; V gene: TRBV28; J gene: TRBJ1-3; clone size: NA; CDR3 length: 14; CDR3 protein: CASIRGGTGNTIYF; CDR3 DNA: TGTGCCAGCATCCGGGGGGGGACTGGAAACACCATATATTTT
D gene: NA; V gene: TRBV7-9; J gene: TRBJ2-7; clone size: once; CDR3 length: 13; CDR3 protein: CASSEDITYEQYF; CDR3 DNA: TGTGCCAGCAGCGAGGACATTACCTACGAGCAGTACTTC
D gene: TRBD2; V gene: TRBV2; J gene: TRBJ2-5; clone size: NA; CDR3 length: 15; CDR3 protein: CASSGDSGATWTQYF; CDR3 DNA: TGTGCCAGCAGTGGGGATAGCGGGGCAACCTGGACCCAGTACTTC
D gene: NA; V gene: TRBV24-1; J gene: TRBJ2-3; clone size: NA; CDR3 length: 16; CDR3 protein: CATSDRGRAEPYLQYF; CDR3 DNA: TGTGCCACCAGTGATAGGGGGAGGGCCGAACCATACCTGCAGTATTTT
D gene: TRBD2; V gene: TRBV4-3; J gene: TRBJ2-1; clone size: NA; CDR3 length: 18; CDR3 protein: CASSQDSPRGGEVYEQFF; CDR3 DNA: TGCGCCAGCAGCCAAGATTCCCCCCGGGGGGGGGAGGTGTATGAGCAGTTCTTC
D gene: NA; V gene: TRBV11-2; J gene: TRBJ2-3; clone size: NA; CDR3 length: 17; CDR3 protein: CASSLTGGRGFTDTQYF; CDR3 DNA: TGTGCCAGCAGCTTAACCGGGGGGCGGGGGTTTACAGATACGCAGTATTTT
D gene: TRBD1; V gene: TRBV5-1; J gene: TRBJ2-1; clone size: NA; CDR3 length: 14; CDR3 protein: CASSFAGGYNEQFF; CDR3 DNA: TGCGCCAGCAGCTTTGCAGGGGGCTACAATGAGCAGTTCTTC
D gene: TRBD1; V gene: TRBV3-1/TRBV3-2; J gene: TRBJ1-2; clone size: NA; CDR3 length: 13; CDR3 protein: CASSRGQGAGYTF; CDR3 DNA: TGTGCCAGCAGCAGGGGACAGGGGGCGGGCTACACCTTC
D gene: TRBD1; V gene: TRBV29-1; J gene: TRBJ2-2; clone size: NA; CDR3 length: 13; CDR3 protein: CSGDRGNTGELFF; CDR3 DNA: TGCAGCGGCGACAGGGGTAACACCGGGGAGCTGTTTTTT
D gene: NA; V gene: TRBV5-8; J gene: TRBJ2-1; clone size: few; CDR3 length: 16; CDR3 protein: CASSGYRAWEYNEQFF; CDR3 DNA: TGTGCCAGCAGCGGATACAGGGCGTGGGAATACAATGAGCAGTTCTTC
D gene: NA; V gene: TRBV27; J gene: TRBJ1-5; clone size: NA; CDR3 length: 18; CDR3 protein: CASRTAGVHYDSNQPQHF; CDR3 DNA: TGTGCCAGCAGGACAGCGGGGGTTCACTATGATAGCAATCAGCCCCAGCATTTT
D gene: NA; V gene: TRBV7-2; J gene: TRBJ2-1; clone size: once; CDR3 length: 16; CDR3 protein: CASSLVSLAPLGEQFF; CDR3 DNA: TGTGCCAGCAGCTTAGTTAGCCTAGCTCCTCTAGGTGAGCAGTTCTTC
D gene: TRBD1; V gene: TRBV2; J gene: TRBJ1-6; clone size: few; CDR3 length: 14; CDR3 protein: CASSRDRVESPLHF; CDR3 DNA: TGTGCCAGCAGCAGGGACAGGGTGGAGTCACCCCTCCACTTT
D gene: NA; V gene: TRBV2; J gene: TRBJ1-2; clone size: NA; CDR3 length: 14; CDR3 protein: CALGGVGDHYGYTF; CDR3 DNA: TGTGCCCTCGGCGGGGTGGGGGACCACTATGGCTACACCTTC
D gene: TRBD1; V gene: TRBV11-2; J gene: TRBJ1-2; clone size: NA; CDR3 length: 15; CDR3 protein: CASSRGGTGVGGYTF; CDR3 DNA: TGTGCCAGCAGCCGGGGTGGGACAGGGGTCGGTGGCTACACCTTC
D gene: TRBD1; V gene: TRBV19; J gene: TRBJ2-2; clone size: NA; CDR3 length: 18; CDR3 protein: CASSIDLGDRGFTGELFF; CDR3 DNA: TGTGCCAGTAGTATAGATCTCGGCGACAGGGGGTTCACCGGGGAGCTGTTTTTT
D gene: NA; V gene: TRBV24-1; J gene: TRBJ1-1; clone size: NA; CDR3 length: 15; CDR3 protein: CATSDPQGSNTEAFF; CDR3 DNA: TGTGCCACCAGTGACCCACAGGGATCGAACACTGAAGCTTTCTTT
D gene: NA; V gene: TRBV5-1; J gene: TRBJ2-5; clone size: NA; CDR3 length: 11; CDR3 protein: CASSSSGTQYF; CDR3 DNA: TGCGCCAGCAGCTCCTCCGGGACACAGTACTTC
D gene: NA; V gene: TRBV7-2; J gene: TRBJ1-5; clone size: NA; CDR3 length: 13; CDR3 protein: CASGSSEYQPQHF; CDR3 DNA: TGTGCCAGCGGTTCTAGTGAGTATCAGCCCCAGCATTTT
D gene: NA; V gene: TRBV28; J gene: TRBJ2-1; clone size: NA; CDR3 length: 16; CDR3 protein: CASSLRQVSSYNEQFF; CDR3 DNA: TGTGCCAGCAGTTTACGGCAGGTCAGCTCCTACAATGAGCAGTTCTTC
D gene: TRBD1; V gene: TRBV24-1; J gene: TRBJ2-2; clone size: once; CDR3 length: 15; CDR3 protein: CATLPGTGFDGELFF; CDR3 DNA: TGTGCCACCCTGCCGGGGACAGGGTTTGACGGGGAGCTGTTTTTT
D gene: TRBD2; V gene: TRBV4-2; J gene: TRBJ2-1; clone size: NA; CDR3 length: 17; CDR3 protein: CASSQDESSGGASRQFF; CDR3 DNA: TGTGCCAGCAGCCAAGATGAGTCCAGCGGGGGGGCGAGTCGGCAGTTCTTC
D gene: NA; V gene: TRBV24-1; J gene: TRBJ2-7; clone size: NA; CDR3 length: 10; CDR3 protein: CAPLTYEQYF; CDR3 DNA: TGTGCCCCCCTTACCTACGAGCAGTACTTC
D gene: NA; V gene: TRBV3-1/TRBV3-2; J gene: TRBJ1-6; clone size: NA; CDR3 length: 15; CDR3 protein: CASSQGDRSNSPLHF; CDR3 DNA: TGTGCCAGCAGCCAAGGAGACAGGTCAAATTCACCCCTCCACTTT
D gene: NA; V gene: TRBV19; J gene: TRBJ1-6; clone size: NA; CDR3 length: 13; CDR3 protein: CASHPGASSPLHF; CDR3 DNA: TGTGCCAGTCATCCAGGGGCATCATCACCCCTCCACTTT
D gene: NA; V gene: TRBV18; J gene: TRBJ1-5; clone size: NA; CDR3 length: 14; CDR3 protein: CASSPLGEDQPQHF; CDR3 DNA: TGTGCCAGCTCACCACTAGGGGAGGATCAGCCCCAGCATTTT
D gene: NA; V gene: TRBV5-6; J gene: TRBJ1-2; clone size: NA; CDR3 length: 15; CDR3 protein: CASSSLDLGDYGYTF; CDR3 DNA: TGTGCCAGCAGCTCGCTGGACCTAGGGGACTATGGCTACACCTTC
D gene: NA; V gene: TRBV21-1; J gene: TRBJ1-2; clone size: NA; CDR3 length: 20; CDR3 protein: CASSGQARVWELKVFYGYTF; CDR3 DNA: TGTGCCAGCAGCGGACAGGCAAGGGTGTGGGAACTGAAAGTTTTTTATGGCTACACCTTC